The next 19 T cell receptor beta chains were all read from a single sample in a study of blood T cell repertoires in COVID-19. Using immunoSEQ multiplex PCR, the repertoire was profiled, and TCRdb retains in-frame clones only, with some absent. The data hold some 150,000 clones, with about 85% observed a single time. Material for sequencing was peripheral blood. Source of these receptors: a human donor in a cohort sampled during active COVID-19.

CDR3 sequence (DNA): TGCAGCGTTATTAAGTCTAGCAATGAGCAGTTCTTC. Translating it yields CSVIKSSNEQFF. The rearrangement uses TRBV29-1 and TRBJ2-1; no firm D call. Trimming pared 5 bases from V and 6 bases from J, leaving 11 bases between. The CDR3 is made up of 12 amino acids. Germline V gene sequence: CDR1 SQVTM, CDR2 ANQGSEA.

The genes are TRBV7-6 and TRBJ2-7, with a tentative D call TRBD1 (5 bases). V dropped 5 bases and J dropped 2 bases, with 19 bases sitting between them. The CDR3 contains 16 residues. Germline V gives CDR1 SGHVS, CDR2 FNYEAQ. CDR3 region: CASSRVDDSLAYEQYF. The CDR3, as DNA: TGTGCCAGCAGCAGGGTTGATGACAGCCTTGCCTACGAGCAGTACTTC.

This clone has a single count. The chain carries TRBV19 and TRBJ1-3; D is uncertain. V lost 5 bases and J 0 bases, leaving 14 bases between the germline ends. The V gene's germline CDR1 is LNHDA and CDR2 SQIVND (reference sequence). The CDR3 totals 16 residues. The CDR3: CASSLMAGSSGNTIYF. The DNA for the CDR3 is TGTGCCAGTAGTCTGATGGCAGGCAGCTCTGGAAACACCATATATTTT.

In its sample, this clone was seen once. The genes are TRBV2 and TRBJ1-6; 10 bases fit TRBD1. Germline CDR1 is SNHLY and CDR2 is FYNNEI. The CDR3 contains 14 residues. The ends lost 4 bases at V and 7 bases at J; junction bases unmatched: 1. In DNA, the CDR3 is TGTGCCAGCAGTGGGGACAGGGGCAATTCACCCCTCCACTTT. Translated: CASSGDRGNSPLHF.

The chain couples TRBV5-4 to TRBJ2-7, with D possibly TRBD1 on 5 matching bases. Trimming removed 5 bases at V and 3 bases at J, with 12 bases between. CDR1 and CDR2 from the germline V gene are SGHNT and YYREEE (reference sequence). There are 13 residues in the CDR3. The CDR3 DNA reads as TGTGCCAGCAGTTCGCAGGGTTACTACGAGCAGTACTTC. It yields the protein CASSSQGYYEQYF.

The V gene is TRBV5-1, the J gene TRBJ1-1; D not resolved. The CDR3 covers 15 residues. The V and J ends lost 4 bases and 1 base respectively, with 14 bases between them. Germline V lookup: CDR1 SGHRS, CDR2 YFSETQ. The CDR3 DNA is TGCGCCAGCAGCCGGGGTTTTGAGGGGAACACTGAAGCTTTCTTT. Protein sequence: CASSRGFEGNTEAFF.

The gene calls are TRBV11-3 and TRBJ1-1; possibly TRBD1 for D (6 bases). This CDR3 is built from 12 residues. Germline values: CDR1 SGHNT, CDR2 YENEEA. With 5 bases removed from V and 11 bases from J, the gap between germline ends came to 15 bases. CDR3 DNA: TGTGCCAGCAGCGACTCGGCAGGGGACGCTTTCTTT. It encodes CASSDSAGDAFF.

CDR3 sequence (DNA): TGTGCCAGCAGCGGGCAGGGGTTTGGGACTGAAGCTTTCTTT. Protein: CASSGQGFGTEAFF. This chain connects TRBV6-5 to TRBJ1-1; D possibly corresponds to TRBD1 (6 bases). This CDR3 region has 14 residues. Germline V gene sequence: CDR1 MNHEY, CDR2 SVGAGI. V lost 6 bases, J lost 5 bases, and 16 bases lay in between.

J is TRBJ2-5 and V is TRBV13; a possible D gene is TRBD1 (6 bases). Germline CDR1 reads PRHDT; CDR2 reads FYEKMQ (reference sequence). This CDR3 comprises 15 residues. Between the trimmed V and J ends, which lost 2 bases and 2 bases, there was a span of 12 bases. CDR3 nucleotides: TGTGCCAGCAGCTTACTGGACAGAGTTCAAGAGACCCAGTACTTC. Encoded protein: CASSLLDRVQETQYF.

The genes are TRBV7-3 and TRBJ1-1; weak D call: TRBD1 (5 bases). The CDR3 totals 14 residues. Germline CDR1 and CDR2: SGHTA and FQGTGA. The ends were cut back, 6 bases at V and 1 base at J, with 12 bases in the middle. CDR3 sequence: CASRLTGQNTEAFF. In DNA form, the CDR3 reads TGTGCCAGCAGGCTAACTGGACAGAACACTGAAGCTTTCTTT.

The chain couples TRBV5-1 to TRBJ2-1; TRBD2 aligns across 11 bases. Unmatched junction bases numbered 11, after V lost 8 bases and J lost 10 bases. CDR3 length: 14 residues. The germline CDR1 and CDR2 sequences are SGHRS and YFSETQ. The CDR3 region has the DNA TGCGCCAGTGCCGGGACTAGCGGCGACCTAGAGCAGTTCTTC. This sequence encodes CASAGTSGDLEQFF. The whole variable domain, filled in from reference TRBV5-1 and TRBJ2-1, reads KAGVTQTPRYLIKTRGQQVTLSCSPISGHRSVSWYQQTPGQGLQFLFEYFSETQRNKGNFPGRFSGRQFSNSRSEMNVSTLELGDSALYLCASAGTSGDLEQFFGPGTRLTVL.

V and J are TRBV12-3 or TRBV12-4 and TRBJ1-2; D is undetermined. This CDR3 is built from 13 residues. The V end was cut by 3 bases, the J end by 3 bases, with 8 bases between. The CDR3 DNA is TGTGCCAGCAGTTTTCCCAGGTACTATGGCTACACCTTC. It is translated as CASSFPRYYGYTF.

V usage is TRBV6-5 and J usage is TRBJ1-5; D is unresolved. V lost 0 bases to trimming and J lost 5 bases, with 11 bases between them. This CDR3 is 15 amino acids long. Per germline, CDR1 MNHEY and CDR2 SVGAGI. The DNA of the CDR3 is TGTGCCAGCAGTTACTCGAGAGAGGCCGATCAGCCCCAGCATTTT. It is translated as CASSYSREADQPQHF.

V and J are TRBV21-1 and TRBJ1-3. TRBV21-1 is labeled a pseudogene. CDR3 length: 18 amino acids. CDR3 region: CASSIVGLVCPSWNTIYF. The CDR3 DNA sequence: TGTGCCAGCAGCATCGTCGGTCTTGTCTGCCCCTCCTGGAACACCATATATTTT.

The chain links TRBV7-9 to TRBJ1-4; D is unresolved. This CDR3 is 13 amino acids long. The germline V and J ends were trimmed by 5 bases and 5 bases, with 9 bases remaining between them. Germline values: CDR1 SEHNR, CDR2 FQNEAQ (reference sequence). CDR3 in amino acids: CASSPAGNEKLFF. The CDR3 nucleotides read TGTGCCAGCAGCCCGGCGGGCAATGAAAAACTGTTTTTT.

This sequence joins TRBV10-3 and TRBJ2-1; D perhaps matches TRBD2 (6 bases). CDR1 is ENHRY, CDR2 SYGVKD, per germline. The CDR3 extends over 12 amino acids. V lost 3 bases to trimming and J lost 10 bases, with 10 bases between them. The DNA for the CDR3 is TGTGCCATCAGTGACTCGGGGGTCGAGCAGTTCTTC. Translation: CAISDSGVEQFF.

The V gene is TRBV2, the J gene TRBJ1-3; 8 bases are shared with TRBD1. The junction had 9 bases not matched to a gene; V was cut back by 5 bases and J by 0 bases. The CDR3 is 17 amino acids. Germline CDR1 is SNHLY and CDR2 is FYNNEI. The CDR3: CASSLGQGASSGNTIYF. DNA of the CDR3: TGTGCCAGCAGTCTAGGACAGGGTGCGAGCTCTGGAAACACCATATATTTT.

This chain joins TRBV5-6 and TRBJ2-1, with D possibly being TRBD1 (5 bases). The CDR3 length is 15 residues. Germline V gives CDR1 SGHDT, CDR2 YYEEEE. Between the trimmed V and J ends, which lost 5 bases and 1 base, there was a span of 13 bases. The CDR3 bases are TGTGCCAGCAGTCAGCGCAGGGTTTCCTACAATGAGCAGTTCTTC. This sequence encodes CASSQRRVSYNEQFF. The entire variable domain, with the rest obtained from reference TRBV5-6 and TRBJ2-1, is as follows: DAGVTQSPTHLIKTRGQQVTLRCSPKSGHDTVSWYQQALGQGPQFIFQYYEEEERQRGNFPDRFSGHQFPNYSSELNVNALLLGDSALYLCASSQRRVSYNEQFFGPGTRLTVL.

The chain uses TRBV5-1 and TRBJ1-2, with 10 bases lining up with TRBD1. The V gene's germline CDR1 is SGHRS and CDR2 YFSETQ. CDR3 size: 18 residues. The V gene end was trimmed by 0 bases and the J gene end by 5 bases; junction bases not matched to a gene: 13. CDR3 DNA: TGCGCCAGCAGCTTGGAGGGGACAGGGGACTTGCGGGTATATGGCTACACCTTC. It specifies CASSLEGTGDLRVYGYTF.